These 21 T cell receptor beta chains were sequenced from one sample in a study of T cells in localized non-small cell lung cancer. The method was immunoSEQ multiplex PCR; TCRdb's version includes in-frame clones alone and lacks a portion of them. Found here are around 64,000 clones, over 85% of them singletons; the top ten hold about 20%. Sample: peripheral blood, taken before any cancer treatment. The origin of the receptors is a man between 35 and 75 years old with stage I squamous cell lung carcinoma.

The chain joins TRBV7-2 to TRBJ1-2, with a tentative D call TRBD1 (5 bases). CDR1 and CDR2 from the germline V gene are SGHTA and FQGNSA. CDR3 size: 15 residues. V lost 5 bases and J lost 4, with 17 bases in between. As DNA, the CDR3 is TGTGCCAGCAGCCCCCAGGGAGGGGCGGTCTATGGCTACACCTTC. Translation: CASSPQGGAVYGYTF.

The chain couples TRBV7-9 to TRBJ2-3; D might be TRBD1 (6 bases). Germline V gene lookup returns CDR1 SEHNR and CDR2 FQNEAQ (reference sequence). Trimming left V 5 bases short and J 4 bases short, with 16 bases between. The CDR3 extends over 15 amino acids. CDR3 loop: CASSLTGAGADTQYF. In DNA form, the CDR3 reads TGTGCCAGCAGCCTCACCGGGGCAGGGGCAGATACGCAGTATTTT.

The chain is built from TRBV27 and TRBJ2-7; possible D gene TRBD2, 6 bases. This CDR3 has 12 residues. The V and J ends lost 8 bases and 4 bases respectively, with 12 bases between them. Germline V lookup: CDR1 MNHEY, CDR2 SMNVEV (reference sequence). The CDR3 sequence is CASGDSHYEQYF. The CDR3 DNA sequence: TGTGCCAGCGGGGACTCCCATTACGAGCAGTACTTC.

The chain recombines TRBV7-2 with TRBJ2-1, with TRBD2 matching 14 bases. V trimming: 5 bases; J trimming: 9 bases; junction bases outside the gene matches: 6. CDR1 is SGHTA, CDR2 FQGNSA, per germline. The CDR3 extends over 15 amino acids. Written as DNA, the CDR3 is TGTGCCAGCAGCCCCCCGGGACTAGCGGGAGCTGAGCAGTTCTTC. It codes for CASSPPGLAGAEQFF. The complete variable domain, with remaining parts taken from reference TRBV7-2 and TRBJ2-1, reads GAGVSQSPSNKVTEKGKDVELRCDPISGHTALYWYRQSLGQGLEFLIYFQGNSAPDKSGLPSDRFSAERTGGSVSTLTIQRTQQEDSAVYLCASSPPGLAGAEQFFGPGTRLTVL.

This rearrangement joins TRBV19 to TRBJ2-7; D may correspond to TRBD1 or TRBD2 (6 bases each). The CDR3 loop spans 14 amino acids. V gave up 5 bases and J gave up 3 bases, with 14 bases separating them. Germline V gives CDR1 LNHDA, CDR2 SQIVND (reference sequence). The CDR3 spells CASSPPGALYEQYF. The CDR3 DNA sequence: TGTGCCAGTAGTCCCCCGGGGGCCCTCTACGAGCAGTACTTC.

V usage is TRBV4-1 and J usage is TRBJ1-2, with D uncertain. V was trimmed by 1 base and J by 4 bases, leaving 10 bases between them. The CDR3 is made up of 14 amino acids. From germline, CDR1 is MGHRA and CDR2 YSYEKL. This CDR3 reads CASSQAGQIYGYTF. DNA for the CDR3: TGCGCCAGCAGCCAAGCCGGCCAGATCTATGGCTACACCTTC.

The chain has TRBV6-5 and TRBJ2-7; TRBD1 aligns across 7 bases. Losses at the gene ends were 2 bases for V and 0 bases for J; bases not matched to a gene: 4. Germline V gene lookup returns CDR1 MNHEY and CDR2 SVGAGI. CDR3 length: 15 amino acids. The CDR3 sequence: CASSYGQGDSYEQYF. CDR3 sequence (DNA): TGTGCCAGCAGTTACGGGCAGGGGGACTCCTACGAGCAGTACTTC.

This sequence joins TRBV30 and TRBJ1-5; D unclear. The CDR3 is 13 amino acids. Trimming pared 3 bases from V and 3 bases from J, leaving 9 bases between. In germline, CDR1 is GTSNPN, CDR2 SVGIG (reference sequence). Written as DNA, the CDR3 is TGTGCCTGGAGCCCCGGCCCCAATCAGCCCCAGCATTTT. Protein: CAWSPGPNQPQHF. Complete variable domain (other parts from reference TRBV30 and TRBJ1-5): SQTIHQWPATLVQPVGSPLSLECTVEGTSNPNLYWYRQAAGRGLQLLFYSVGIGQISSEVPQNLSASRPQDRQFILSSKKLLLSDSGFYLCAWSPGPNQPQHFGDGTRLSIL.

The chain joins TRBV9 to TRBJ2-3, with TRBD2 matching over 7 bases. The germline CDR1 and CDR2 sequences are SGDLS and YYNGEE. V shed 0 bases and J 3 bases; nucleotides not matched to a gene: 1. The CDR3 runs 14 residues. The CDR3 here is CASSVVGGTDTQYF. The CDR3, as DNA: TGTGCCAGCAGCGTAGTGGGGGGGACAGATACGCAGTATTTT.

J is TRBJ1-2 and V is TRBV6-5; no clear D. CDR1 and CDR2 (germline): MNHEY, SVGAGI. The V end was cut by 6 bases, the J end by 8 bases, with 22 bases between. The CDR3 extends over 15 amino acids. The CDR3 protein is CASRPSKESGYGYTF. Here the CDR3 DNA reads TGTGCCAGCAGACCGTCAAAGGAGTCAGGCTACGGCTACACCTTC.

The gene calls are TRBV28 and TRBJ2-3; D is unclear. Per germline, CDR1 MDHEN and CDR2 SYDVKM. The CDR3 covers 15 residues. Trimming removed 7 bases at V and 3 bases at J, with 17 bases between. CDR3 residues: CASTPSAGGTDTQYF. The CDR3 DNA is TGTGCCAGCACCCCATCGGCAGGTGGGACAGATACGCAGTATTTT.

This chain joins TRBV11-1 and TRBJ2-7; TRBD1 matches at 8 bases. From germline, CDR1 is SGHAT and CDR2 FQDESV (reference sequence). The CDR3 loop spans 14 amino acids. V lost 4 bases to trimming and J lost 5 bases; unmatched junction nucleotides: 7. DNA of the CDR3: TGTGCCAGCAGCTGGTACGGACAGGGAAACGAGCAGTACTTC. It translates to CASSWYGQGNEQYF.

The chain has TRBV4-2 and TRBJ2-7; 7 nucleotides agree with TRBD2. The CDR3 has 15 residues. Unmatched junction bases numbered 9, after V lost 4 bases and J lost 3 bases. Germline V gene lookup returns CDR1 LGHNA and CDR2 YNFKEQ. The CDR3 region is CASSPLGGRIYEQYF. CDR3 bases: TGTGCCAGCAGCCCCTTGGGGGGGAGGATCTACGAGCAGTACTTC.

This chain links TRBV10-3 with TRBJ1-1; D is perhaps TRBD1 (5 bases). The V end lost 5 bases, the J end lost 1 base, and 14 bases lay between the germline ends. Germline loops: CDR1 ENHRY, CDR2 SYGVKD. CDR3 length: 15 residues. CDR3 DNA sequence: TGTGCCATCAGTACAGAGACAGCCAAGAACACTGAAGCTTTCTTT. Translated: CAISTETAKNTEAFF.

This chain connects TRBV6-1 to TRBJ1-5, with D uncertain. The CDR3 contains 11 residues. The germline gives CDR1 MNHNS, CDR2 SASEGT. V lost 10 bases to trimming and J lost 7 bases, with 11 bases between them. In DNA, the CDR3 is TGTGCCACAGAGGAAACCCAGCCCCAGCATTTT. This gives the protein CATEETQPQHF.

The V gene is TRBV6-5, the J gene TRBJ2-7, with a possible D match to TRBD2 (5 bases). Germline V gene sequence: CDR1 MNHEY, CDR2 SVGAGI. The CDR3 loop spans 13 amino acids. Trimming pared 0 bases from V and 6 bases from J, leaving 9 bases between. The CDR3 DNA sequence: TGTGCCAGCAGTTACTCGATGAGCGGCGAGCAGTACTTC. The encoded protein is CASSYSMSGEQYF.

This clone was seen only once. The rearrangement uses TRBV2 and TRBJ2-1; unclear D gene. Germline loops: CDR1 SNHLY, CDR2 FYNNEI. The CDR3 consists of 15 residues. V lost 3 bases and J lost 0, with 9 bases in between. The CDR3 protein is CASSEGRSSYNEQFF. CDR3 bases: TGTGCCAGCAGTGAGGGCAGAAGCTCCTACAATGAGCAGTTCTTC.

This chain joins TRBV11-2 and TRBJ2-1; 9 bases are a match to TRBD2. Germline CDR1 and CDR2: SGHAT and FQNNGV. The CDR3 has 15 residues. The J segment lost 0 bases and the V segment lost 3 bases, leaving 0 bases of the junction unmatched. The chain's CDR3 is CASSFSGSSYNEQFF. In DNA form, the CDR3 reads TGTGCCAGCAGCTTTAGCGGGAGCTCCTACAATGAGCAGTTCTTC.

The rearrangement joins TRBV5-4 to TRBJ1-1; 9 bases match TRBD1. Germline loops: CDR1 SGHNT, CDR2 YYREEE (reference sequence). J gave up 1 base and V 3 bases, and 4 bases lay outside the gene matches. The CDR3 runs to 15 residues. The chain's CDR3 is CASSSPGQGNTEAFF. The CDR3 nucleotides are TGTGCCAGCAGCTCACCGGGACAGGGGAACACTGAAGCTTTCTTT.

The chain employs TRBV2 and TRBJ2-1; 11 bases fit TRBD2. Germline lookup yields CDR1 SNHLY and CDR2 FYNNEI. The CDR3 has 15 amino acids. J was trimmed by 0 bases and V by 6 bases; bases with no gene match: 1. CDR3 bases: TGTGCCAGCAGAACTAGCGGGAGCTCCTACAATGAGCAGTTCTTC. This encodes CASRTSGSSYNEQFF. The variable domain in full, with the rest retrieved from reference TRBV2 and TRBJ2-1, is EPEVTQTPSHQVTQMGQEVILRCVPISNHLYFYWYRQILGQKVEFLVSFYNNEISEKSEIFDDQFSVERPDGSNFTLKIRSTKLEDSAMYFCASRTSGSSYNEQFFGPGTRLTVL.

The chain combines TRBV28 with TRBJ1-3, with D hard to call. The CDR3 consists of 16 residues. The germline CDR1 and CDR2 sequences are MDHEN and SYDVKM. Trimming removed 4 bases at V and 4 bases at J, with 17 bases between. The CDR3 sequence is CASSSLKESAGNTIYF. The CDR3 nucleotides are TGTGCCAGCAGTTCCCTAAAGGAGTCTGCCGGAAACACCATATATTTT.